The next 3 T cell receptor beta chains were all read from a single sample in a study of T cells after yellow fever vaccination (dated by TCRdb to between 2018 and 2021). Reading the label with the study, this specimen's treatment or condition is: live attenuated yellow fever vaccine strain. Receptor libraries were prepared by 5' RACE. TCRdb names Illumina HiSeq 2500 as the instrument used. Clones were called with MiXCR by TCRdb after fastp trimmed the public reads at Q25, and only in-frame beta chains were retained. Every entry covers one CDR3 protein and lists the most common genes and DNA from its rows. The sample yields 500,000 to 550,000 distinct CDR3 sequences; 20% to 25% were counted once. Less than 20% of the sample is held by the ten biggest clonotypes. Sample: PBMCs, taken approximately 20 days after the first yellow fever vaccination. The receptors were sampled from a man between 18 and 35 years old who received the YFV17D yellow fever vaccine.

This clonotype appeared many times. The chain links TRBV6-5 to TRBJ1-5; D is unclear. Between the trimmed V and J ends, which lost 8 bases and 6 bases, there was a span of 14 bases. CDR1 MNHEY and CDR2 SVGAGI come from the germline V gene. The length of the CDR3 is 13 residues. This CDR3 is CASWRGKGQPQHF. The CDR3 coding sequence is TGTGCCAGCTGGAGAGGGAAGGGTCAGCCCCAGCATTTT.

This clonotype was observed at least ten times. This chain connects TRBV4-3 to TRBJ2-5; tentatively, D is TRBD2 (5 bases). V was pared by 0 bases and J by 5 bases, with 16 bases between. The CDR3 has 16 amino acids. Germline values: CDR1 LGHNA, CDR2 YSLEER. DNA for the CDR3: TGCGCCAGCAGCCAAGATTGGGCCGAGGGAAGGGAGACCCAGTACTTC. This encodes CASSQDWAEGRETQYF.

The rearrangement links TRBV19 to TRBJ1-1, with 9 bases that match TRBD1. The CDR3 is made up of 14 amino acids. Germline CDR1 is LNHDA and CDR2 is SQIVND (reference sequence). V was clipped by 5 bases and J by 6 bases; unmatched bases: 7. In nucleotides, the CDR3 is TGTGCCAGTAGTGTAACAGGGGGCGCACCTGAAGCTTTCTTT. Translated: CASSVTGGAPEAFF.